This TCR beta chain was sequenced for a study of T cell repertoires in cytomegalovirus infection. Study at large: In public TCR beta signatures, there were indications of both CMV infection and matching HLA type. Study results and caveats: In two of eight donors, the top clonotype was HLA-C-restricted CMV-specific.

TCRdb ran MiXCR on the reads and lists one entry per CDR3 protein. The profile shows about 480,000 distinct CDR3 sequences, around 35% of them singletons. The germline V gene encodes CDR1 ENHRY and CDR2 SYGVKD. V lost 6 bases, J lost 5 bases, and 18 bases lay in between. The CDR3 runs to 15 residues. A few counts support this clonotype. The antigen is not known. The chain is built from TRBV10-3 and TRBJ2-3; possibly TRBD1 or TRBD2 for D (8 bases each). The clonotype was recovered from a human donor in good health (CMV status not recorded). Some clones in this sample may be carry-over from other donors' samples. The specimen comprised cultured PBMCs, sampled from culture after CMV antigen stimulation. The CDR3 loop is CAISIAGQELDTQYF. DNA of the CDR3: TGTGCCATCAGCATAGCGGGACAGGAATTAGATACGCAGTATTTT.